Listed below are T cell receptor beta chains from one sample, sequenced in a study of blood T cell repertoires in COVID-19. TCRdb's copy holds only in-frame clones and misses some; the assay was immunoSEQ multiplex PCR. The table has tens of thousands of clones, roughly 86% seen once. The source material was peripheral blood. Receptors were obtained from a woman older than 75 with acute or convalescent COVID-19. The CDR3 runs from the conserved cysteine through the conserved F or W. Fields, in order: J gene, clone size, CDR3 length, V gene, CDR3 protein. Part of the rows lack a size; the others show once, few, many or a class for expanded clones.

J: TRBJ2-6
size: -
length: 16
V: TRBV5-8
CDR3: CASSLVQSSGANVLTF

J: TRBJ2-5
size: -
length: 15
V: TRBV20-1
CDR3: CSASVVAAPQETQYF

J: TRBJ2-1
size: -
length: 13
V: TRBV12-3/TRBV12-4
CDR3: CASSLPVGNEQFF

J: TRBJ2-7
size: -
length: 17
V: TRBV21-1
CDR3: CASSKWKPGLHPPEQYF

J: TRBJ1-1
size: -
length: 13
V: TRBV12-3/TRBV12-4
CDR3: CASSLTGNTEAFF

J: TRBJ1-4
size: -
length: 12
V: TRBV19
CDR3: CASRERVGKLFF

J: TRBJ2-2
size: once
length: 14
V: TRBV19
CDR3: CASSKQGASGELFF

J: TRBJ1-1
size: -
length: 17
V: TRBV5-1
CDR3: CASSLKQGVEVDTEAFF

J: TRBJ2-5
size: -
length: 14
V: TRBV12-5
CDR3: CASGAGPRKETQYF

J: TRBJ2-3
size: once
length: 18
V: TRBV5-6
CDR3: CASSFRVFLGQGKDTQYF

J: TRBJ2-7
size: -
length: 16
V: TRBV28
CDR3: CASSFTTNTGNYEQYF

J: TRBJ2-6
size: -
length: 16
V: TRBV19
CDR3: CASSTRGASGANVLTF

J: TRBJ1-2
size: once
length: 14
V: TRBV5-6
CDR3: CASSYRDRGFGYTF

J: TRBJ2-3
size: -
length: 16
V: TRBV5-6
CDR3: CASSLGTEDSTDTQYF

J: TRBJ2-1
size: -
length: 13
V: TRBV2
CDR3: CASKGLSTGEQFF

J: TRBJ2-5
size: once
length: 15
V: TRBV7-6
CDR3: CASSSNRGAQETQYF

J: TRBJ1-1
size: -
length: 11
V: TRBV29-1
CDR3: CSVDRRSEAFF

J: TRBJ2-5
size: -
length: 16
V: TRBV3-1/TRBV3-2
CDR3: CASSRDLAGGQETQYF

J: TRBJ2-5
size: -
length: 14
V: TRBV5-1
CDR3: CASSFSGQQETQYF

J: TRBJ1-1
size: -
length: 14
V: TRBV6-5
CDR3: CASSKTGLGTEAFF

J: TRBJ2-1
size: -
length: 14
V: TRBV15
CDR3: CATSRAGLNNEQFF

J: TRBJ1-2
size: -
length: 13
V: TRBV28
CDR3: CASRLTGFYGYTF

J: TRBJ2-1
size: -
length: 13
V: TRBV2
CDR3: CASRNRGSNEQFF

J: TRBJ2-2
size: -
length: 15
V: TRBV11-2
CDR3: CASSPDLTNTGELFF

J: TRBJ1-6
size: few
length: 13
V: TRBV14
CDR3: CASGGGRESPLHF

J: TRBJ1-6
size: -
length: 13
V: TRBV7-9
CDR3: CASSLDNPSPLHF

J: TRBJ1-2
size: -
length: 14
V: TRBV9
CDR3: CASSPSRVTYGYTF

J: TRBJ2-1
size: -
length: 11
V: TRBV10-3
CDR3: CAISLGTRYVF

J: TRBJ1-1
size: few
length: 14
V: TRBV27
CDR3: CASSHRRQTSEAFF

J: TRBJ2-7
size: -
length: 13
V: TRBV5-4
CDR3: CASSLDRDYEQYF

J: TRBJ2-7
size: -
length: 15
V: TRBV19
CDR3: CASSRGGTAAYEQYF

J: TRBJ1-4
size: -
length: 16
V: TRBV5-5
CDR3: CASSLGPREGGEKLFF

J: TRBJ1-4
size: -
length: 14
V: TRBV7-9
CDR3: CASRRGQANEKLFF

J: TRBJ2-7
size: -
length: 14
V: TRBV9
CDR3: CASSVDGRAYEQYF

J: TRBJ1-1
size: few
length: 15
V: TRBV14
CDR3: CASSPPRQGYTEAFF

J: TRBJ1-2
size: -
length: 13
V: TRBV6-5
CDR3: CASEEGRSYGYTF

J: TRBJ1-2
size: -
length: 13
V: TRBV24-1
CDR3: CATSSDSNYGYTF

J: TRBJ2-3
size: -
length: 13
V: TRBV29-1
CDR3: CSAWTSWADTQYF

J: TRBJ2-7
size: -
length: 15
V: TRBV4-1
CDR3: CASRTNGDRGSEQYF

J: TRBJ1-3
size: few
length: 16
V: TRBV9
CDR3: CASSLTTGTGGNTIYF

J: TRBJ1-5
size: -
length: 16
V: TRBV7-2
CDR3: CASSLVGAYSNQPQHF

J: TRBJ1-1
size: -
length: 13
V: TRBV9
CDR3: CASSPRENTEAFF

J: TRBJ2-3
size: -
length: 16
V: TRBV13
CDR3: CASSAPGTVGTDTQYF

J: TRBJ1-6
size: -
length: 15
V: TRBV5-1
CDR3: CASSPAGGSGSPLHF

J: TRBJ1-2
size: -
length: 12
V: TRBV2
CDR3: CASRSGHYGYTF

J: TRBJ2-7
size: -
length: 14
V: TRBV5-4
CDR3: CASSPPGLAYEQYF